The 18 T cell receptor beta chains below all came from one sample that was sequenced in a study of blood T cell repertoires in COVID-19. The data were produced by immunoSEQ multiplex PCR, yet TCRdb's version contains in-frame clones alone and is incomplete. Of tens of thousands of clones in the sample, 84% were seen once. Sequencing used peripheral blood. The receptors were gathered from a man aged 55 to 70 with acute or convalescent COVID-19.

The CDR3 DNA sequence: TGTGCCAGCAGTAAGTCGGGACAACTTAACTATGGCTACACCTTC. It codes for CASSKSGQLNYGYTF. The chain couples TRBV2 to TRBJ1-2, with D perhaps TRBD1 (6 bases). This CDR3 has 15 residues. Trimming stripped 5 bases from V and 1 base from J, with 14 bases between. From germline, CDR1 is SNHLY and CDR2 FYNNEI.

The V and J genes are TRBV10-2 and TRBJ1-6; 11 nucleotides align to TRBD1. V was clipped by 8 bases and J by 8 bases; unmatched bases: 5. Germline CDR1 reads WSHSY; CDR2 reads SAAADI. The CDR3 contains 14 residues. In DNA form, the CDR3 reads TGCGCCAGCGAAAAGGGACAGGGGGATTCACCCCTCCACTTT. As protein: CASEKGQGDSPLHF.

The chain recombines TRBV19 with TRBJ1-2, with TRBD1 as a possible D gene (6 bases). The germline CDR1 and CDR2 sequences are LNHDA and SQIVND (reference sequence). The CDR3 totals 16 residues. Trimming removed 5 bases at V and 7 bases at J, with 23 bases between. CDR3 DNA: TGTGCCAGTAGTCCCGAACAGGGCGTTTATTTCGGTGGCTACACCTTC. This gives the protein CASSPEQGVYFGGYTF. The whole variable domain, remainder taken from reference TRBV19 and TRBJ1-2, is DGGITQSPKYLFRKEGQNVTLSCEQNLNHDAMYWYRQDPGQGLRLIYYSQIVNDFQKGDIAEGYSVSREKKESFPLTVTSAQKNPTAFYLCASSPEQGVYFGGYTFGSGTRLTVV.

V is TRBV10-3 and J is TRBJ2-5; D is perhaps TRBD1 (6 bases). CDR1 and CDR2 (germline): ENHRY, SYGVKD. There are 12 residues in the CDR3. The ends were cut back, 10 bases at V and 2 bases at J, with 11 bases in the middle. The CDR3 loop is CATADRQETQYF. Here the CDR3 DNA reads TGTGCCACCGCAGACAGGCAAGAGACCCAGTACTTC.

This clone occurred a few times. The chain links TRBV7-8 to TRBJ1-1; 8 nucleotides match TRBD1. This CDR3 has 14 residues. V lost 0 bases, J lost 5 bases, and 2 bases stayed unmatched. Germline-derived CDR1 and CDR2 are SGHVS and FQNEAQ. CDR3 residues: CASSLATGGTEAFF. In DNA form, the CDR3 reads TGTGCCAGCAGCTTAGCCACAGGGGGGACTGAAGCTTTCTTT.

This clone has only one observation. The CDR3 region is CASRRDSNQPQHF. In DNA form, the CDR3 reads TGTGCCAGCAGGCGGGATAGCAATCAGCCCCAGCATTTT. The J gene is TRBJ1-5, the V gene TRBV2; D remains ambiguous. The CDR3 runs to 13 residues. Trimming shortened V by 6 bases and J by 0 bases, and 6 bases separated the two germline ends. From germline, CDR1 is SNHLY and CDR2 FYNNEI.

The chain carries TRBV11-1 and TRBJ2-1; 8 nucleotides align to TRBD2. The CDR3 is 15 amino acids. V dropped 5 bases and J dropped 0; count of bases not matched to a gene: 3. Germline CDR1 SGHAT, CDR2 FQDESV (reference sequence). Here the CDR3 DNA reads TGTGCCAGCAGCCACGGGAGGGGCTCCTACAATGAGCAGTTCTTC. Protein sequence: CASSHGRGSYNEQFF.

The CDR3 here is CASSLQGLKATGELFF. The CDR3 DNA is TGTGCCAGCAGCTTACAGGGACTTAAAGCCACCGGGGAGCTGTTTTTT. This sequence joins TRBV7-2 and TRBJ2-2; D possibly corresponds to TRBD2 (6 bases). V was cut by 2 bases and J by 4 bases, with 14 bases left in between. The CDR3 consists of 16 residues. Germline V gene data show CDR1 as SGHTA and CDR2 as FQGNSA. Looking up the rest from reference TRBV7-2 and TRBJ2-2 gives the full variable domain: GAGVSQSPSNKVTEKGKDVELRCDPISGHTALYWYRQSLGQGLEFLIYFQGNSAPDKSGLPSDRFSAERTGGSVSTLTIQRTQQEDSAVYLCASSLQGLKATGELFFGEGSRLTVL.

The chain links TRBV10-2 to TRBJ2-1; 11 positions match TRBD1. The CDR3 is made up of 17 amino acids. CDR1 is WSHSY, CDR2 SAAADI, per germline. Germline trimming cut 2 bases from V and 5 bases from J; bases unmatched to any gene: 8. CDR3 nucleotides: TGCGCCAGCAGTGAGGGTGCCGGACAGGGGGCCAACAATGAGCAGTTCTTC. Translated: CASSEGAGQGANNEQFF.

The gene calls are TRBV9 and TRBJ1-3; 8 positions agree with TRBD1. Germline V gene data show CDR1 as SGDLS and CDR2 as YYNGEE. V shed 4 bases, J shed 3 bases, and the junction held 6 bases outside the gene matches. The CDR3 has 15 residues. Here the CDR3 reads CASSQQGGSGNTIYF. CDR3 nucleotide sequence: TGTGCCAGCAGCCAACAGGGGGGTAGTGGAAACACCATATATTTT.

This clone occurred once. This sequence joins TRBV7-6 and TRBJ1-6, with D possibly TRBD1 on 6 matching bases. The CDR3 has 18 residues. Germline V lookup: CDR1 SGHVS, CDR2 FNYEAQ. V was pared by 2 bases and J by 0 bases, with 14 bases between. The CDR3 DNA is TGTGCCAGCAGCTTAAGGGCCCCGACAGGCTCCTATAATTCACCCCTCCACTTT. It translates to CASSLRAPTGSYNSPLHF.

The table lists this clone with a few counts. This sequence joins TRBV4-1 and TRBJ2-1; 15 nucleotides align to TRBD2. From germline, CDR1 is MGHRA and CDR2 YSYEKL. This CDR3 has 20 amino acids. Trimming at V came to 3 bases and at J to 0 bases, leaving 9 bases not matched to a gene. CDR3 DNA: TGCGCCAGCAGCCACCTTGGACTAGCGGGGGGGCCCGGCTCCTACAATGAGCAGTTCTTC. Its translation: CASSHLGLAGGPGSYNEQFF.

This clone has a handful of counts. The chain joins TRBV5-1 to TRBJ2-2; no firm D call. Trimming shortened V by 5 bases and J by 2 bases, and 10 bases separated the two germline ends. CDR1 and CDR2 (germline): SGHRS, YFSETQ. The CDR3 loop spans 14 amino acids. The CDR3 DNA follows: TGCGCCAGCAGTTATAACAGTAACACCGGGGAGCTGTTTTTT. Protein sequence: CASSYNSNTGELFF.

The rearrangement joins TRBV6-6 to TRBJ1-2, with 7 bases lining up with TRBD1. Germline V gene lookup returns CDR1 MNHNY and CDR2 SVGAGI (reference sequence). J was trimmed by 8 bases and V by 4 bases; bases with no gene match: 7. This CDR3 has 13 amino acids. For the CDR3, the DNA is TGTGCCAGCAGTTCTGACAGGGCGCAGGGCTACACCTTC. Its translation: CASSSDRAQGYTF.

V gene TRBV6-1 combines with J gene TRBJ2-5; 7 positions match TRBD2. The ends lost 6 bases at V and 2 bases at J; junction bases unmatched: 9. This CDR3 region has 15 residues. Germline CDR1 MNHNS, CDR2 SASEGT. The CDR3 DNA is TGTGCCAGCAGGAGCCCTTACGGGGGGCAAGAGACCCAGTACTTC. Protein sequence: CASRSPYGGQETQYF.

This CDR3 reads CASSYHGQGNTQYF. The CDR3 bases are TGTGCCAGCAGTTACCACGGACAGGGTAATACGCAGTATTTT. The chain links TRBV6-5 to TRBJ2-3; 8 bases align to TRBD1. The CDR3 is 14 residues long. Germline V gene lookup returns CDR1 MNHEY and CDR2 SVGAGI. The junction had 5 bases not matched to a gene; V was cut back by 2 bases and J by 7 bases.

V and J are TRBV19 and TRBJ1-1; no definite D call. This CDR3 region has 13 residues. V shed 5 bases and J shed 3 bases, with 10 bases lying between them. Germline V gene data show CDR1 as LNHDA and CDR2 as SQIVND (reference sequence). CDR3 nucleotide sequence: TGTGCCAGTAGTTCGGGGAGGGACACTGAAGCTTTCTTT. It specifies CASSSGRDTEAFF.

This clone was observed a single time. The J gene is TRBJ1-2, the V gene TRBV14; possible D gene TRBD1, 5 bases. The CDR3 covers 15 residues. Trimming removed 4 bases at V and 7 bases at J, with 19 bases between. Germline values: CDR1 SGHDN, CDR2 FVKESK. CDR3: CASSPIQGSRSGYTF. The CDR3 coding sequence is TGTGCCAGCAGCCCTATTCAGGGTAGTAGAAGTGGCTACACCTTC.